This record covers a single T cell receptor (beta chain). Its specificity is unknown. This entry comes from a study of cytotoxic CD8 clonotypes in ibrutinib-treated CLL. V lost 6 bases and J 3 bases, leaving 11 bases between the germline ends. This CDR3 has 13 residues. The germline V gene encodes CDR1 MDHEN and CDR2 SYDVKM. Study-level results: Pretreatment clonality was elevated relative to age-matched healthy donors and paralleled circulating CD8+ T-cell counts. Sustained-remission patients were sampled at one set of times and progressing patients at different ones.

The repertoire was sequenced with immunoSEQ multiplex PCR; TCRdb's copy has only in-frame clones and lacks some. The sample holds over 25,000 clones; roughly 62% are singletons and the top ten take 14%. The sequence was collected from a human donor with chronic lymphocytic leukemia. The starting material was PBMCs, obtained before ibrutinib treatment. The V gene is TRBV28, the J gene TRBJ1-1; D remains ambiguous. The DNA of the CDR3 is TGTGCCAGCAGGGTTAACAGTTACACTGAAGCTTTCTTT. It codes for CASRVNSYTEAFF.